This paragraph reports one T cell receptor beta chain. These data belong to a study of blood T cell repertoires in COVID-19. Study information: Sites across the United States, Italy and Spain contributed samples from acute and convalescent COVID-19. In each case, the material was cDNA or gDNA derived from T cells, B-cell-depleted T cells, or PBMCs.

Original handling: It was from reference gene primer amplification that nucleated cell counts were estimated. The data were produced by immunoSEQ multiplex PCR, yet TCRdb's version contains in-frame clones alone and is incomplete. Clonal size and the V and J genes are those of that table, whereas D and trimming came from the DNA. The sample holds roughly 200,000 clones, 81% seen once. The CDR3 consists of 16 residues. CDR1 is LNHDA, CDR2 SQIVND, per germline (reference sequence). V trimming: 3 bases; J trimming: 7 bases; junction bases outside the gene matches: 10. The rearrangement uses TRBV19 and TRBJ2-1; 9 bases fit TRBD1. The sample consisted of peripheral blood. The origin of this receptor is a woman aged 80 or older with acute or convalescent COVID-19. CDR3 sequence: CASSISVGQGFNEQFF. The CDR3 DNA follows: TGTGCCAGTAGTATTTCGGTGGGACAGGGTTTTAATGAGCAGTTCTTC.